This T cell receptor (beta chain) came from a study of identical twins. TCRdb redid the calling of the 5' RACE reads with MiXCR, one entry per CDR3 protein. The repertoire holds 1,800,000 or so distinct CDR3 sequences, with around 33% as singletons. Germline CDR1 DFQATT, CDR2 SNEGSKA (reference sequence). V gave up 0 bases and J gave up 13 bases, with 13 bases separating them. This CDR3 region has 12 residues. Among all donors, each was a healthy Caucasian. The sequenced sample consisted of cord blood. V and J are TRBV20-1 and TRBJ2-4; the D gene is possibly TRBD2 (5 bases). This TCR was sampled from a newborn girl in good health. CDR3 amino acids: CSARDPAREQYF. DNA of the CDR3: TGCAGTGCTAGAGATCCAGCGAGGGAGCAGTACTTC.